This T cell receptor (beta chain) stems from a study of OX40 agonist ivuxolimab in advanced cancers. Broader study findings: CD8+ T cells averaged more expanded clones than CD4+.

The CDR3 spans 15 residues. J was trimmed by 3 bases and V by 4 bases; bases with no gene match: 5. Germline V gives CDR1 SEHNR, CDR2 FQNEAQ (reference sequence). As regards this clone: No antigen is known for it.

The cohort excluded patients with autoimmune disease history or systemic immunosuppression. Generated by immunoSEQ multiplex PCR, the TCRdb table keeps only in-frame clones and is missing some. The table lists some 61,000 clones, approximately 90% of them singletons. This receptor was taken from an adult with an advanced solid tumor such as melanoma, head and neck, liver or kidney cancer. The sample in question was CD4+ or CD8+ T cells sorted from blood, obtained in a trial of the OX40 agonist ivuxolimab. This chain uses TRBV7-9 with TRBJ2-1, with 8 positions matching TRBD2. The CDR3 is CASSSGRAGYNEQFF. The CDR3 coding sequence is TGTGCCAGCAGCTCCGGGAGGGCGGGCTACAATGAGCAGTTCTTC.